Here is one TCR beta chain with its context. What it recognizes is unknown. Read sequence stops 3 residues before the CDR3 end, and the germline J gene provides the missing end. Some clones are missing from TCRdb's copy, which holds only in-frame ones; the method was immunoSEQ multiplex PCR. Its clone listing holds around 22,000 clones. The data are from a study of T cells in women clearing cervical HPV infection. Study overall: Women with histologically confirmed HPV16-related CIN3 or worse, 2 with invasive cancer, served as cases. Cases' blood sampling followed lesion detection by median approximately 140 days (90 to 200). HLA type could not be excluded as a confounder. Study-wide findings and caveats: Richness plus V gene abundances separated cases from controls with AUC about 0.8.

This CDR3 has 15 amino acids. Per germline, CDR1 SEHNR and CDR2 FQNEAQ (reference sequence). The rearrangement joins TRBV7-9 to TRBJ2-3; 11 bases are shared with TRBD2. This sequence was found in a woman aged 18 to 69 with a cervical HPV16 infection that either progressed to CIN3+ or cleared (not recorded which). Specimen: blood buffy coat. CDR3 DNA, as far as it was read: TGTGCCAGCAGCTTAGTACTAGCGGGAGAGGAGACG. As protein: CASSLVLAGEET. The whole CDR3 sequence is CASSLVLAGEETQYF. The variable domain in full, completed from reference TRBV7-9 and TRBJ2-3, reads DTGVSQNPRHKITKRGQNVTFRCDPISEHNRLYWYRQTLGQGPEFLTYFQNEAQLEKSRLLSDRFSAERPKGSFSTLEIQRTEQGDSAMYLCASSLVLAGEETQYFGPGTRLTVL.